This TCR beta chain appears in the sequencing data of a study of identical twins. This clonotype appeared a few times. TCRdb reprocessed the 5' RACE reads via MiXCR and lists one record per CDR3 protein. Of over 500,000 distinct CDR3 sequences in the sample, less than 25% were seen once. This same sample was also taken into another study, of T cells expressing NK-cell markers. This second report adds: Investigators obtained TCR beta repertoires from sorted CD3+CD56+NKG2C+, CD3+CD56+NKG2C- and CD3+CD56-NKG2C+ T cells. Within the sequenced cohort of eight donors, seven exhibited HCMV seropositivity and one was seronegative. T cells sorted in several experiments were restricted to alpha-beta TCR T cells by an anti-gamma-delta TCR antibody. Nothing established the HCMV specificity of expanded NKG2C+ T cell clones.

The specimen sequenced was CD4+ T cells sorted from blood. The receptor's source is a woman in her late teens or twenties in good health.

This chain's CDR3 is CASRASSSNQPQHF. The CDR3 nucleotides read TGTGCCAGCAGGGCGAGCAGTAGCAATCAGCCCCAGCATTTT. This chain connects TRBV6-1 to TRBJ1-5; D remains unclear. In germline, CDR1 is MNHNS, CDR2 SASEGT. The V and J ends lost 6 bases and 0 bases respectively, with 9 bases between them. The CDR3 runs 14 residues.